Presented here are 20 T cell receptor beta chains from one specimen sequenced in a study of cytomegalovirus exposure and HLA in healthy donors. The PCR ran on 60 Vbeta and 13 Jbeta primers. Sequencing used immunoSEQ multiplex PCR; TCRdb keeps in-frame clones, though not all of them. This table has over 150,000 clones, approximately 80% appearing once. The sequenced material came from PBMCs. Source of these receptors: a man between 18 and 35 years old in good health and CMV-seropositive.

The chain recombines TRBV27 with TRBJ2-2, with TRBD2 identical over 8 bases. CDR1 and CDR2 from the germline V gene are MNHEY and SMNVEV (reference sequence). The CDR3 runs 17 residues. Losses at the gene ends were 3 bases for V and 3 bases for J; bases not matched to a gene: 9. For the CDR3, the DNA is TGTGCCAGCAGTTTCCTTTTAGCGGGATCCGACACCGGGGAGCTGTTTTTT. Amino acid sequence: CASSFLLAGSDTGELFF.

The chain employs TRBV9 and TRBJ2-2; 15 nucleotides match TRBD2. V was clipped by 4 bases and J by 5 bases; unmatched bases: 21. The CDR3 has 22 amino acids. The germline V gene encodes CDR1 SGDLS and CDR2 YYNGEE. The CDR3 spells CASSPYRGTSGGRTMGTGELFF. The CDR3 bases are TGTGCCAGCAGCCCCTACCGGGGGACTAGCGGGGGGAGAACGATGGGAACCGGGGAGCTGTTTTTT. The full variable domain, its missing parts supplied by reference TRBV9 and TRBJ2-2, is DSGVTQTPKHLITATGQRVTLRCSPRSGDLSVYWYQQSLDQGLQFLIQYYNGEERAKGNILERFSAQQFPDLHSELNLSSLELGDSALYFCASSPYRGTSGGRTMGTGELFFGEGSRLTVL.

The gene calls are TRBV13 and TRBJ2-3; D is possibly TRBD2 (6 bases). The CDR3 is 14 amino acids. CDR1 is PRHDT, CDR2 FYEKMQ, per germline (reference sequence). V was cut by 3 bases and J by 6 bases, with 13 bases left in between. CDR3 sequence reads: CASSFTGGLDTQYF. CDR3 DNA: TGTGCCAGCAGCTTCACTGGAGGGTTGGATACGCAGTATTTT. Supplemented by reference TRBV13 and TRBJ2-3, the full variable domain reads AAGVIQSPRHLIKEKRETATLKCYPIPRHDTVYWYQQGPGQDPQFLISFYEKMQSDKGSIPDRFSAQQFSDYHSELNMSSLELGDSALYFCASSFTGGLDTQYFGPGTRLTVL.

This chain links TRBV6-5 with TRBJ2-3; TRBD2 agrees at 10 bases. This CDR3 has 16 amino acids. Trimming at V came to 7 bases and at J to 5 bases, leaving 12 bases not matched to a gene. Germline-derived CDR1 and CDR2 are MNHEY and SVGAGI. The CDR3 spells CASTYSVAGGLDTQYF. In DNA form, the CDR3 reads TGTGCCAGCACCTACTCCGTAGCGGGAGGATTAGATACGCAGTATTTT.

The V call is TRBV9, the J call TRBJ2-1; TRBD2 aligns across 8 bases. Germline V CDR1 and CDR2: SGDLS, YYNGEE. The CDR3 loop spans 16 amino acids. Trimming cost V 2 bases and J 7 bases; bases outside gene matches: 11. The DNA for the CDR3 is TGTGCCAGCAGCGTCCACTCCGGGACTAGTGGTAATGAGCAGTTCTTC. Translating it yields CASSVHSGTSGNEQFF.

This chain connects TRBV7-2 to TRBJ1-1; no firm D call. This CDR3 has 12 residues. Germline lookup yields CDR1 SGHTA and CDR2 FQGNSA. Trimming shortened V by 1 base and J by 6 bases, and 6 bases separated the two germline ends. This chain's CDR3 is CASSLVAAEAFF. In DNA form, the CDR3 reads TGTGCCAGCAGCTTAGTGGCAGCTGAAGCTTTCTTT.

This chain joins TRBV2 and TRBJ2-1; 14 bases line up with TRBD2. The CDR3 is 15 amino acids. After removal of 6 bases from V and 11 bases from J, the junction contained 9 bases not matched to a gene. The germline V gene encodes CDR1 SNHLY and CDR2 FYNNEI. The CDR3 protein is CASRAGTSGRDQQFF. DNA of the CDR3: TGTGCCAGCAGGGCCGGGACTAGCGGGAGAGATCAGCAGTTCTTC.

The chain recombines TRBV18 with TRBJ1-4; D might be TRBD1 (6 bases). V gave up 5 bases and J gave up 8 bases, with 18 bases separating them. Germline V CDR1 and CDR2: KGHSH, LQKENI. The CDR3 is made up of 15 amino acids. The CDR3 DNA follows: TGTGCCAGCTCATCAGCCGCGGGGGCGGAGGAAAAACTGTTTTTT. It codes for CASSSAAGAEEKLFF.

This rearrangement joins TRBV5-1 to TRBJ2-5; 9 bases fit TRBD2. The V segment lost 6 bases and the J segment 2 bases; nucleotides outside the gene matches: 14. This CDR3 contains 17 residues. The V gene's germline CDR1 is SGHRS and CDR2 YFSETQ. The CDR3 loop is CASTYRTSGYEQETQYF. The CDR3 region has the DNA TGCGCCAGCACCTATAGAACTAGCGGGTATGAACAAGAGACCCAGTACTTC.

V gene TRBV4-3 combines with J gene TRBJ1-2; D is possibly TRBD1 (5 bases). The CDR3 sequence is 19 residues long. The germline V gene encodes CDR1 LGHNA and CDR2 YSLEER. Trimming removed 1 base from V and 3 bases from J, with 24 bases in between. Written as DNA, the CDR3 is TGCGCCAGCAGCCAAGGGGTCGGGTCAGGGAGAAGGAGGGACTATGGCTACACCTTC. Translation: CASSQGVGSGRRRDYGYTF.

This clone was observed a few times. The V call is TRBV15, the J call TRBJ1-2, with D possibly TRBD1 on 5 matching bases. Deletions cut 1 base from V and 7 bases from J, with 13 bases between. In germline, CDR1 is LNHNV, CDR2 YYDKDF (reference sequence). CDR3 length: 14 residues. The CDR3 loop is CATSRGWSGLGYTF. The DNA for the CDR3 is TGTGCCACCAGCAGAGGGTGGTCAGGGCTTGGCTACACCTTC.

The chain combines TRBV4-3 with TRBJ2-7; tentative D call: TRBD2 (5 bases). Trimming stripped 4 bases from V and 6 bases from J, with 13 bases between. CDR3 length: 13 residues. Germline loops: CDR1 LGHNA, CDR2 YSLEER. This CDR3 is CASSLGSNSEQYF. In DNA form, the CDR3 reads TGCGCCAGCAGCCTGGGGAGCAACTCCGAGCAGTACTTC.

The CDR3 region is CASSFGEATNEKLFF. The DNA of the CDR3 is TGCGCCAGCAGCTTCGGGGAAGCAACTAATGAAAAACTGTTTTTT. This chain joins TRBV5-1 and TRBJ1-4; D is unclear. There are 15 residues in the CDR3. Germline CDR1 SGHRS, CDR2 YFSETQ. V was clipped by 2 bases and J by 0 bases, with 8 bases between them.

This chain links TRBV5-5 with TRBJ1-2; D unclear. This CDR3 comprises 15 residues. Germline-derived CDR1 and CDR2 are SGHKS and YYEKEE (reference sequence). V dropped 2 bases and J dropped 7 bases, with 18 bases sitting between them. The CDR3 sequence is CASSLLVSRLSGYTF. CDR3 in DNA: TGTGCCAGCAGCTTACTGGTCTCAAGACTAAGTGGCTACACCTTC.

This CDR3 is CASSGPARLQYF. In DNA, the CDR3 is TGTGCCAGCAGTGGACCCGCAAGACTGCAGTACTTC. This rearrangement joins TRBV6-1 to TRBJ2-7, with unresolved D. Per germline, CDR1 MNHNS and CDR2 SASEGT. This CDR3 contains 12 residues. V lost 4 bases and J 9 bases, leaving 13 bases between the germline ends.

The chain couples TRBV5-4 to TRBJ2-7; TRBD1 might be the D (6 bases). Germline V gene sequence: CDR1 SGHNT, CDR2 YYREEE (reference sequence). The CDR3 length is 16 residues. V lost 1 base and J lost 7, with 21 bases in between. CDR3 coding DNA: TGTGCCAGCAGCTTGAACATGGGGGCGTTTTCGGGGGAGCAGTACTTC. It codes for CASSLNMGAFSGEQYF.

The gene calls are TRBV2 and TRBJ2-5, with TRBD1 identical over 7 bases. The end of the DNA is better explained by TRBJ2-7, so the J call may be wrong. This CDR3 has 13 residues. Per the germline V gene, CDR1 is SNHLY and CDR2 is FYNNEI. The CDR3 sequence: CASKRQGSYEQYF. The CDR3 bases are TGTGCCAGCAAGAGACAGGGCTCCTACGAGCAGTACTTC.

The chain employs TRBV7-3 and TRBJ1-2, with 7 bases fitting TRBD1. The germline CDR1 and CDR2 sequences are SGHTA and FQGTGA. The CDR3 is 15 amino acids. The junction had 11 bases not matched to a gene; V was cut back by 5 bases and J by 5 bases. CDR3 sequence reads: CASSQTGTENYGYTF. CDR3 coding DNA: TGTGCCAGCAGCCAGACCGGGACAGAGAATTATGGCTACACCTTC.

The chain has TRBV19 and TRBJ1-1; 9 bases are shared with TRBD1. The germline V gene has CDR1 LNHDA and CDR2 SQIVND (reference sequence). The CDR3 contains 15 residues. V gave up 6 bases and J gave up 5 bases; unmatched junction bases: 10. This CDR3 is CASRTQGADLTEAFF. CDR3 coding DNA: TGTGCCAGTAGGACACAGGGGGCGGATTTGACTGAAGCTTTCTTT.

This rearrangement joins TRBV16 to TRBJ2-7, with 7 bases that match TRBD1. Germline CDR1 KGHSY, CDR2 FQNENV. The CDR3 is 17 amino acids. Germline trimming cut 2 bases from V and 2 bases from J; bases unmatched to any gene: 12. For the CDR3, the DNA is TGTGCCAGCAGCCAAGTAACAGGGGTGGGCCCGACCTACGAGCAGTACTTC. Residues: CASSQVTGVGPTYEQYF.